These T cell receptor beta chains were read from a single sample in a study of multiple sclerosis patients with progressive multifocal leukoencephalopathy. The data were produced by immunoSEQ multiplex PCR, yet TCRdb's version contains in-frame clones alone and is incomplete. The table lists about 30,000 clones, roughly 90% of them singletons. Here the sequenced sample was PBMCs, taken from a patient treated with natalizumab. These receptors were collected from a human donor with multiple sclerosis. The CDR3 runs from the conserved cysteine through the conserved F or W. Each record gives: D gene, V gene, clone size, J gene, CDR3 protein, CDR3 DNA. A D gene is named only where the DNA matches it firmly. Some rows have no size entry. The others give once, few or many, or a class for an expanded clone.

>.|TRBV5-6|medium-sized|TRBJ2-1
CASSPPGAAGEQFF
TGTGCCAGCAGCCCGCCAGGGGCCGCGGGTGAGCAGTTCTTC
>.|TRBV6-1|.|TRBJ1-4
CASSDRTERGEKLFF
TGTGCCAGCAGTGATCGGACAGAGAGAGGTGAAAAACTGTTTTTT
>.|TRBV5-1|.|TRBJ1-1
CASSLGRTEAFF
TGCGCCAGCAGCTTGGGACGGACGGAAGCTTTCTTT
>.|TRBV10-3|.|TRBJ2-2
CAISEVNTGELFF
TGTGCCATCAGTGAGGTGAACACCGGGGAGCTGTTTTTT
>.|TRBV29-1|.|TRBJ1-4
CSVAEGTSPEKLFF
TGCAGCGTCGCGGAAGGGACGTCACCCGAAAAACTGTTTTTT
>.|TRBV27|.|TRBJ2-7
CASSFSGTKEQYF
TGTGCCAGCAGTTTTTCCGGGACAAAGGAGCAGTACTTC
>TRBD1|TRBV19|.|TRBJ2-5
CASSIMQGAETQYF
TGTGCCAGTAGTATCATGCAGGGGGCTGAGACCCAGTACTTC
>.|TRBV7-2|.|TRBJ1-5
CASSLDRHSNQPQHF
TGTGCCAGCAGCTTAGACAGACACTCCAATCAGCCCCAGCATTTT
>.|TRBV19|once|TRBJ2-5
CASSISGPQAGETQYF
TGTGCCAGTAGTATATCCGGACCTCAGGCCGGAGAGACCCAGTACTTC
>.|TRBV19|few|TRBJ1-2
CASAKDNAYGYTF
TGTGCCAGTGCCAAAGACAACGCCTATGGCTACACCTTC
>.|TRBV29-1|.|TRBJ1-3
CSVDGRIGNTIYF
TGCAGCGTTGATGGACGGATAGGAAACACCATATATTTT
>TRBD2|TRBV28|.|TRBJ2-1
CASSSTSGRSAYNEQFF
TGTGCCAGCAGTTCCACTAGCGGGAGATCCGCGTACAATGAGCAGTTCTTC
>.|TRBV7-9|.|TRBJ2-1
CASSPALGGLSYNEQFF
TGTGCCAGCAGCCCCGCCTTGGGGGGCCTCTCCTACAATGAGCAGTTCTTC
>TRBD2|TRBV13|.|TRBJ2-5
CASSLGPSGSETQYF
TGTGCCAGCAGCTTAGGGCCTAGCGGGAGTGAGACCCAGTACTTC
>TRBD2|TRBV7-9|.|TRBJ2-7
CASSLALAGGPDEQYF
TGTGCCAGCAGCTTAGCCCTAGCGGGAGGGCCCGACGAGCAGTACTTC
>.|TRBV5-6|.|TRBJ1-5
CASSLGPVWGNQPQHF
TGTGCCAGCAGCTTGGGCCCGGTATGGGGCAATCAGCCCCAGCATTTT
>.|TRBV5-6|.|TRBJ2-1
CASSAAGEQFF
TGTGCCAGCAGCGCGGCGGGTGAGCAGTTCTTC
>.|TRBV12-2|.|TRBJ1-1
CASRREGEGGDTEAFF
TGTGCAAGTCGCCGCGAGGGGGAGGGAGGGGACACTGAAGCTTTCTTT
>TRBD2|TRBV30|.|TRBJ2-7
CAWSPSGPYEQYF
TGTGCCTGGAGTCCTAGCGGTCCCTACGAGCAGTACTTC
>TRBD2|TRBV6-4|few|TRBJ2-1
CASSAGLAGGPDEQFF
TGTGCCAGCAGCGCGGGACTAGCGGGAGGGCCCGATGAGCAGTTCTTC
>TRBD2|TRBV11-2|.|TRBJ2-7
CASSPASGGVWTYEQYF
TGTGCCAGCAGCCCAGCTAGCGGGGGTGTGTGGACCTACGAGCAGTACTTC
>TRBD1|TRBV6-5|.|TRBJ1-2
CASSYLRTGGSYGYTF
TGTGCCAGCAGTTACCTCCGGACAGGGGGCTCCTATGGCTACACCTTC
>.|TRBV6-6|.|TRBJ1-5
CASSYPGFGNQPQHF
TGTGCCAGCAGTTACCCCGGGTTCGGCAATCAGCCCCAGCATTTT
>TRBD1|TRBV7-9|.|TRBJ2-7
CASRETGWPYEQYF
TGTGCCAGCAGGGAGACAGGGTGGCCCTACGAGCAGTACTTC
>.|TRBV28|few|TRBJ2-7
CASSSGRGYEQYF
TGTGCCAGCAGCTCAGGCAGGGGCTACGAGCAGTACTTC